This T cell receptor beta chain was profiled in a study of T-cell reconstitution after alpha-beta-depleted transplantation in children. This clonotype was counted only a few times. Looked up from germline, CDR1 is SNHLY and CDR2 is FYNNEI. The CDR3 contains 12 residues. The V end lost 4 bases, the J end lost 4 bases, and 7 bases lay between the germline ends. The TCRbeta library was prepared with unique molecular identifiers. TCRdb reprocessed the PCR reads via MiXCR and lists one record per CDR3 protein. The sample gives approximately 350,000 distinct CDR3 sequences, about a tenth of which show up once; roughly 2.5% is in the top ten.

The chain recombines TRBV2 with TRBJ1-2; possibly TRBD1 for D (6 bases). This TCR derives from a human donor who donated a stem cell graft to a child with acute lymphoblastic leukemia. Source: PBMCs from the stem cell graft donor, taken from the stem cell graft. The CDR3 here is CASSGDTYGYTF. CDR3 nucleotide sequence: TGTGCCAGCAGTGGGGACACCTATGGCTACACCTTC.